This entry is about one T cell receptor (beta chain). The data derive from a study of blood T cell repertoires in COVID-19. At the level of the study: COVID-19 samples collected from the United States, Italy and Spain covered acute and convalescent phases. In each case, the material was cDNA or gDNA derived from T cells, B-cell-depleted T cells, or PBMCs.

As handled by the study authors: The assay estimated nucleated cells by amplifying reference gene primers. TCRdb's copy holds only in-frame clones and misses some; the assay was immunoSEQ multiplex PCR. V and J calls and clone size follow that table, whereas D and trimming were derived from the DNA. The table shows fewer than 250,000 clones, with around 83% occurring only once. CDR3 length: 15 amino acids. V was shortened by 0 bases and J by 7 bases, with 13 bases between the two germline ends. CDR1 is LGHNA and CDR2 is YSLEER in the germline V gene. The sequence was collected from a man aged 35 to 55 with acute or convalescent COVID-19. This chain links TRBV4-3 with TRBJ2-1, with D perhaps matching TRBD1 (5 bases). Material for sequencing was peripheral blood. For the CDR3, the DNA is TGCGCCAGCAGCCAAGATTTAGGGGCGGTTAATGAGCAGTTCTTC. Translated, it gives CASSQDLGAVNEQFF.